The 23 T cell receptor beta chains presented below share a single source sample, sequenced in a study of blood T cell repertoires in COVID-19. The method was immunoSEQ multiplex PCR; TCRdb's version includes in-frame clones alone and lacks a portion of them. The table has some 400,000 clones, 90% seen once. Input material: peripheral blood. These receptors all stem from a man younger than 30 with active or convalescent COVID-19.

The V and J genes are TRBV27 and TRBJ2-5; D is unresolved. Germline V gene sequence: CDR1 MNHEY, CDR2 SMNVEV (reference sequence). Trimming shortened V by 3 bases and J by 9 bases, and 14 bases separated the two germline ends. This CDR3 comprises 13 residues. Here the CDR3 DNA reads TGTGCCAGCAGTTTCAGGCCTCCCGGTCCCCAGTACTTC. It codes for CASSFRPPGPQYF.

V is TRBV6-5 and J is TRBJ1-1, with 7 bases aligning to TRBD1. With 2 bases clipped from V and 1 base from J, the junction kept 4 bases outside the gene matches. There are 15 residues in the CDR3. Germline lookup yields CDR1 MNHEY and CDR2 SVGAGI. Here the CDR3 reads CASSYQGQQNTEAFF. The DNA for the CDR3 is TGTGCCAGCAGTTACCAGGGACAGCAGAACACTGAAGCTTTCTTT.

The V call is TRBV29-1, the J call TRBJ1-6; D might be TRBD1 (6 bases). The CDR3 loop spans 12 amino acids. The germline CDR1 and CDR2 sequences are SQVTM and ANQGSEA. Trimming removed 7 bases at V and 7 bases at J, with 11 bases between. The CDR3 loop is CSAGQQNSPLHF. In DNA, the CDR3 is TGCAGCGCCGGACAGCAAAATTCACCCCTCCACTTT.

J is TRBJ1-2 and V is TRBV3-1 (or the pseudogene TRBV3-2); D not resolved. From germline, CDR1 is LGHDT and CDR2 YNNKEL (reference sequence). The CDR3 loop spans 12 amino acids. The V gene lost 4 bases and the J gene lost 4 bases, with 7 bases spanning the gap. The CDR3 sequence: CASSPGIYGYTF. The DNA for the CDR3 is TGTGCCAGCAGCCCTGGCATCTATGGCTACACCTTC.

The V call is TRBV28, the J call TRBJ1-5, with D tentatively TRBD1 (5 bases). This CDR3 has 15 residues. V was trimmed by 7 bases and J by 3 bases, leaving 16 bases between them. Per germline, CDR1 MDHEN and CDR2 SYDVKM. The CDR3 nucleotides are TGTGCCAGCAATATGGGAGGGGACCCCAATCAGCCCCAGCATTTT. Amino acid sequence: CASNMGGDPNQPQHF.

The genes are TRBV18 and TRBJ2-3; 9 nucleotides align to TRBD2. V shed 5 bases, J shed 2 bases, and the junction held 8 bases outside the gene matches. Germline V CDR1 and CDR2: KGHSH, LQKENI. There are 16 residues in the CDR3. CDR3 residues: CASSNLAGPNTDTQYF. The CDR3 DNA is TGTGCCAGCTCAAACCTAGCGGGACCTAACACAGATACGCAGTATTTT.

Here the CDR3 reads CASSNSFGSYEQYF. CDR3 nucleotide sequence: TGTGCCAGCAGCAACAGCTTTGGTTCCTACGAGCAGTACTTC. This chain uses TRBV6-5 with TRBJ2-7; D remains unclear. The CDR3 consists of 14 residues. Germline CDR1 and CDR2: MNHEY and SVGAGI. V lost 6 bases and J 1 base, leaving 13 bases between the germline ends.

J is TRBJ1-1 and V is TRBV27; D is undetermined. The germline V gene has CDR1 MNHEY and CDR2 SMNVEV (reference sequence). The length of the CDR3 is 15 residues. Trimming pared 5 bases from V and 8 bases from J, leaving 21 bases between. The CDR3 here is CASSPDWGGRTEAFF. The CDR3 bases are TGTGCCAGCAGTCCCGACTGGGGAGGCCGGACCGAAGCTTTCTTT.

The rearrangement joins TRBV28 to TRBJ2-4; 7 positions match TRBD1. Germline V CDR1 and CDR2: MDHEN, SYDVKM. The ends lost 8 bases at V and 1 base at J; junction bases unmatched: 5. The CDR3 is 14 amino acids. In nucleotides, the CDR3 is TGTGCCAGCCTTACGACAGGGGCCAAAAACATTCAGTACTTC. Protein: CASLTTGAKNIQYF.

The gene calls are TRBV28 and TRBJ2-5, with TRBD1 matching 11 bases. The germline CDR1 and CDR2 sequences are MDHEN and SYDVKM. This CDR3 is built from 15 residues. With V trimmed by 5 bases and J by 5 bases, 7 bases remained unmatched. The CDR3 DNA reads TGTGCCAGCAGTCAACGGACAGGGGGCGCGGAGACCCAGTACTTC. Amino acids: CASSQRTGGAETQYF.

The CDR3 DNA is TGCGCCAGCAGCCAACTGGACGGACTCTACGAGCAGTACTTC. The encoded protein is CASSQLDGLYEQYF. The chain uses TRBV4-3 and TRBJ2-7; the D gene is possibly TRBD2 (5 bases). CDR3 length: 14 amino acids. Between the trimmed V and J ends, which lost 2 bases and 3 bases, there was a span of 11 bases. In germline, CDR1 is LGHNA, CDR2 YSLEER.

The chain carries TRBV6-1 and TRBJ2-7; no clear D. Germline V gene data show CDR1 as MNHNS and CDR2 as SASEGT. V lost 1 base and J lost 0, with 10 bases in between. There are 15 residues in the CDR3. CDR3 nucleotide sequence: TGTGCCAGCAGTGAAGAGAACGGTAGCTCCTACGAGCAGTACTTC. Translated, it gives CASSEENGSSYEQYF.

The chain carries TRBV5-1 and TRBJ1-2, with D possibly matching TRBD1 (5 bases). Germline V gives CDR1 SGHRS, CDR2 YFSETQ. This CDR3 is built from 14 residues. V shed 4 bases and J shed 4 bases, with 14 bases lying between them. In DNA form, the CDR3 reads TGCGCCAGCAGCCCCCGCTCGGGGGGCTATGGCTACACCTTC. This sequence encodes CASSPRSGGYGYTF.

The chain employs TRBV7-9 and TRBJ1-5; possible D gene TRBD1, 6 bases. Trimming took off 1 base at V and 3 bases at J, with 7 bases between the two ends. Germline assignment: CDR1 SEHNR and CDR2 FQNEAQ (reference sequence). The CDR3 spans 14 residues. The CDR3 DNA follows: TGTGCCAGCAGCTTAGACAGGGACAATCAGCCCCAGCATTTT. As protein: CASSLDRDNQPQHF.

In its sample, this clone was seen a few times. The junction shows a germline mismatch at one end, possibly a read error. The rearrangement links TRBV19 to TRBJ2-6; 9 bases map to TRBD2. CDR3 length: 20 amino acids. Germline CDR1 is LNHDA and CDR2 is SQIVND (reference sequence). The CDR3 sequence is CASTVLVRAGGSSGANVLTF. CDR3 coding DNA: TGTGCCAGTACCGTCCTAGTTCGAGCGGGGGGCTCTTCTGGGGCCAACGTGCTGACTTTC.

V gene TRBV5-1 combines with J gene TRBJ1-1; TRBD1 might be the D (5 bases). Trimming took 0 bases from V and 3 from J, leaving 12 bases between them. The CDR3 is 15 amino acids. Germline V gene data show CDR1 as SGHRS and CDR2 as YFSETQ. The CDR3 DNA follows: TGCGCCAGCAGCTTGGCGGCGGACACCCACACTGAAGCTTTCTTT. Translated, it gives CASSLAADTHTEAFF. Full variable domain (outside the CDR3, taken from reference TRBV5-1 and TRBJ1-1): KAGVTQTPRYLIKTRGQQVTLSCSPISGHRSVSWYQQTPGQGLQFLFEYFSETQRNKGNFPGRFSGRQFSNSRSEMNVSTLELGDSALYLCASSLAADTHTEAFFGQGTRLTVV.

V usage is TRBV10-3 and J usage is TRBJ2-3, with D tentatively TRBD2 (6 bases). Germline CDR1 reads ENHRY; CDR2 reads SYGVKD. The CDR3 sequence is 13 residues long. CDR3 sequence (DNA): TGTGTGGGGAAGGCGGGGAGCACAGATACGCAGTATTTT. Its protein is CVGKAGSTDTQYF.

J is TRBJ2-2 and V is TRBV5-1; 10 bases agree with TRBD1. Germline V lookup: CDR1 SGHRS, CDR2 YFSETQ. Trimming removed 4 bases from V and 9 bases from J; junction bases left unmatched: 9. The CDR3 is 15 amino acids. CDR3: CASSAGTGDGRELFF. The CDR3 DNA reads TGCGCCAGCAGCGCCGGGACAGGGGATGGCCGGGAGCTGTTTTTT.

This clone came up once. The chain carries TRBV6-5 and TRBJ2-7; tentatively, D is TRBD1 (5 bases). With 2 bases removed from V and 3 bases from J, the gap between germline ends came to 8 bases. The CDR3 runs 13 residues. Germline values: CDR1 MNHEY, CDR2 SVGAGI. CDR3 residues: CASSYQGSYEQYF. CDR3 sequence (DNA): TGTGCCAGCAGTTACCAGGGTAGCTACGAGCAGTACTTC.

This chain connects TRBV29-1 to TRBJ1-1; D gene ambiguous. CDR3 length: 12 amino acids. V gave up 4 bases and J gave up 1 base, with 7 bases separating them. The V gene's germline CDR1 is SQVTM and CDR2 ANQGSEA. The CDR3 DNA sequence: TGCAGCGTTGGATCAGGGAACACTGAAGCTTTCTTT. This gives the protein CSVGSGNTEAFF.

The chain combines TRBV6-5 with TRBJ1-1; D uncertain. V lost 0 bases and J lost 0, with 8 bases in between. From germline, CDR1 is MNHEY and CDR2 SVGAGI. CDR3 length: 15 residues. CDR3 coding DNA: TGTGCCAGCAGTTACTCTCGGCAGGTGAACACTGAAGCTTTCTTT. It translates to CASSYSRQVNTEAFF.

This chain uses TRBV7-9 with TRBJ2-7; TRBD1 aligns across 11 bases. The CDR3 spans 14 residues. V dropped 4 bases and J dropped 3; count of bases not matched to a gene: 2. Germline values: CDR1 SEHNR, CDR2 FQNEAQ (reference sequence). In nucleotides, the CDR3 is TGTGCCAGCAGCTCGGACAGGGGGCTCTACGAGCAGTACTTC. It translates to CASSSDRGLYEQYF.

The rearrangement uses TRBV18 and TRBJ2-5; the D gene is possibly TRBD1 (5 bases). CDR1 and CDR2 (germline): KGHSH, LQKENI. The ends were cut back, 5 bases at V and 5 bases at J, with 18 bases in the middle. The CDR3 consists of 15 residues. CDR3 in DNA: TGTGCCAGCTCATCCACCATAGGGGTGGCGGAGACCCAGTACTTC. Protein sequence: CASSSTIGVAETQYF.